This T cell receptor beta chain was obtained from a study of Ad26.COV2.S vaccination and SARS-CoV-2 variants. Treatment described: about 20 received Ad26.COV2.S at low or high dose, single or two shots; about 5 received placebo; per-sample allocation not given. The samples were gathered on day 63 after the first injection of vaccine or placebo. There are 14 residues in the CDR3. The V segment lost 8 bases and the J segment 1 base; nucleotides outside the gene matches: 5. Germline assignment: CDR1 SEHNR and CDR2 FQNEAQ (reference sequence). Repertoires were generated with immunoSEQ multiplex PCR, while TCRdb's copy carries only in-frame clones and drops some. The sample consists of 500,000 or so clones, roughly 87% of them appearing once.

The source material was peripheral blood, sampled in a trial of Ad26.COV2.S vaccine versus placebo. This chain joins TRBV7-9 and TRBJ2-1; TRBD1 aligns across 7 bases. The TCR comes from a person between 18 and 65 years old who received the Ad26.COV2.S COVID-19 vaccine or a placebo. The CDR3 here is CASVAGGSYNEQFF. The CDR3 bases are TGTGCCAGCGTCGCAGGGGGATCCTACAATGAGCAGTTCTTC.